The 25 T cell receptor beta chains presented below share a single source sample, sequenced in a study of blood T cell repertoires in COVID-19. Profiling relied on immunoSEQ multiplex PCR, and the TCRdb table lists in-frame clones only, not all of them. The repertoire holds approximately 200,000 clones, with around 84% as singletons. Sequences were obtained from peripheral blood. All receptors derive from an elderly woman with COVID-19, enrolled during active disease.

V is TRBV19 and J is TRBJ1-1; no firm D call. Germline V gene lookup returns CDR1 LNHDA and CDR2 SQIVND (reference sequence). The CDR3 sequence is 13 residues long. V lost 4 bases and J lost 4, with 10 bases in between. The CDR3 bases are TGTGCCAGTAGTAGAGGACTCGCCACTGAAGCTTTCTTT. This sequence encodes CASSRGLATEAFF. Full variable domain (remainder filled in from reference TRBV19 and TRBJ1-1): DGGITQSPKYLFRKEGQNVTLSCEQNLNHDAMYWYRQDPGQGLRLIYYSQIVNDFQKGDIAEGYSVSREKKESFPLTVTSAQKNPTAFYLCASSRGLATEAFFGQGTRLTVV.

The rearrangement joins TRBV28 to TRBJ1-4; the D is unclear. V lost 1 base and J 7 bases, leaving 10 bases between the germline ends. The V gene's germline CDR1 is MDHEN and CDR2 SYDVKM. The CDR3 runs to 14 residues. The CDR3 DNA reads TGTGCCAGCAGTTTATCAGTGGCGGTTGAAAAACTGTTTTTT. It codes for CASSLSVAVEKLFF. Full variable domain (outside the CDR3, taken from reference TRBV28 and TRBJ1-4): DVKVTQSSRYLVKRTGEKVFLECVQDMDHENMFWYRQDPGLGLRLIYFSYDVKMKEKGDIPEGYSVSREKKERFSLILESASTNQTSMYLCASSLSVAVEKLFFGSGTQLSVL.

The CDR3 nucleotides read TGTGCCAGCGCCTGGCTTCGAGGTCGAGAGACCCAGTACTTC. Encoded protein: CASAWLRGRETQYF. The chain joins TRBV28 to TRBJ2-5, with D uncertain. The CDR3 runs to 14 residues. Germline CDR1 and CDR2: MDHEN and SYDVKM. Between the trimmed V and J ends, which lost 8 bases and 4 bases, there was a span of 17 bases.

The V and J genes are TRBV5-1 and TRBJ1-4; possibly TRBD1 for D (6 bases). The CDR3 is 14 amino acids. CDR1 is SGHRS, CDR2 YFSETQ, per germline. Trimming stripped 1 base from V and 10 bases from J, with 14 bases between. CDR3 loop: CASSLTGGRAKLFF. For the CDR3, the DNA is TGCGCCAGCAGCTTGACGGGGGGCCGTGCAAAACTGTTTTTT.

V is TRBV28 and J is TRBJ2-7; a weak D match, TRBD1 (6 bases). The CDR3 has 14 residues. Germline loops: CDR1 MDHEN, CDR2 SYDVKM. The V gene lost 5 bases and the J gene lost 10 bases, with 21 bases spanning the gap. CDR3 protein: CASSPGHLLREQYV. The CDR3 DNA is TGTGCCAGCAGTCCGGGACACTTACTACGAGAACAGTACGTC.

This clone turned up a few times. This chain uses TRBV7-9 with TRBJ1-2; D call uncertain. CDR3 size: 14 residues. Trimming removed 5 bases from V and 8 bases from J, with 18 bases in between. Germline CDR1 is SEHNR and CDR2 is FQNEAQ (reference sequence). DNA for the CDR3: TGTGCCAGCAGCCTCCCCCAGACTTCTATGGGCTACACCTTC. Residues: CASSLPQTSMGYTF.

The chain has TRBV5-1 and TRBJ1-1, with D unclear. This CDR3 contains 14 residues. The V and J ends lost 1 base and 5 bases respectively, with 12 bases between them. The germline V gene has CDR1 SGHRS and CDR2 YFSETQ. CDR3 DNA sequence: TGCGCCAGCAGCTTGATCACAACCCCGACTGAAGCTTTCTTT. Protein sequence: CASSLITTPTEAFF.

This clone was found once. This chain connects TRBV4-3 to TRBJ1-3, with 8 bases fitting TRBD1. The V segment lost 3 bases and the J segment 0 bases; nucleotides outside the gene matches: 1. The CDR3 covers 15 residues. Germline V gives CDR1 LGHNA, CDR2 YSLEER. This chain's CDR3 is CASSQTGVSGNTIYF. CDR3 in DNA: TGCGCCAGCAGCCAGACAGGGGTCTCTGGAAACACCATATATTTT.

V and J are TRBV6-2 or TRBV6-3 and TRBJ2-7, with 8 bases fitting TRBD1. Germline values: CDR1 MNHEY, CDR2 SVGEGT. With V trimmed by 5 bases and J by 12 bases, 9 bases remained unmatched. This CDR3 comprises 12 residues. CDR3 residues: CASSTPRTGLYF. CDR3 DNA sequence: TGTGCCAGCAGTACCCCGAGGACAGGGTTGTACTTC.

The chain employs TRBV7-2 and TRBJ2-7; D perhaps matches TRBD2 (6 bases). In germline, CDR1 is SGHTA, CDR2 FQGNSA. CDR3 size: 15 residues. Trimming removed 5 bases from V and 3 bases from J, with 17 bases in between. The CDR3 reads CASSRVGGVVYEQYF. The CDR3 bases are TGTGCCAGCAGCAGGGTTGGCGGGGTGGTCTACGAGCAGTACTTC.

This chain connects TRBV4-2 to TRBJ2-5; D is possibly TRBD2 (6 bases). V was trimmed by 0 bases and J by 5 bases, leaving 13 bases between them. The CDR3 length is 15 residues. Germline V gene lookup returns CDR1 LGHNA and CDR2 YNFKEQ. The CDR3 loop is CASSQDLGRGETQYF. For the CDR3, the DNA is TGTGCCAGCAGCCAAGACCTCGGACGGGGGGAGACCCAGTACTTC.

This chain uses TRBV6-5 with TRBJ1-1; 7 nucleotides agree with TRBD1. Germline CDR1 is MNHEY and CDR2 is SVGAGI. There are 14 residues in the CDR3. The V and J ends lost 6 bases and 5 bases, in that order; junction bases with no gene match: 9. CDR3 sequence (DNA): TGTGCCAGCAGAAACGGACAGGATCGGACTGAAGCTTTCTTT. Protein sequence: CASRNGQDRTEAFF.

CDR3 loop: CASIGGPEAQYF. CDR3 sequence (DNA): TGTGCCAGCATCGGGGGGCCCGAGGCGCAGTATTTT. This chain connects TRBV28 to TRBJ2-3; a weak D match, TRBD2 (7 bases). The germline V gene encodes CDR1 MDHEN and CDR2 SYDVKM. Trimming stripped 7 bases from V and 10 bases from J, with 15 bases between. This CDR3 contains 12 residues.

The chain recombines TRBV24-1 with TRBJ2-3, with a possible D match to TRBD2 (7 bases). The CDR3 contains 17 residues. Germline assignment: CDR1 KGHDR and CDR2 SFDVKD. V gave up 3 bases and J gave up 10 bases, with 25 bases separating them. The CDR3 DNA is TGTGCCACCAGTGATGGTGGAGTCGGGGGGCAACAGTACGCGCAGTATTTT. Translation: CATSDGGVGGQQYAQYF.

V is TRBV11-2 and J is TRBJ2-1; TRBD1 matches 8 bases. Germline CDR1 and CDR2: SGHAT and FQNNGV. The CDR3 extends over 16 amino acids. With 5 bases clipped from V and 1 base from J, the junction kept 7 bases outside the gene matches. CDR3 coding DNA: TGTGCCAGCAGCCCGGACCGGGACAGGTCCTACAATGAGCAGTTCTTC. Amino acids: CASSPDRDRSYNEQFF.

This chain connects TRBV9 to TRBJ2-2; TRBD1 is a possible D gene (5 bases). The CDR3 spans 14 residues. CDR1 is SGDLS, CDR2 YYNGEE, per germline. V lost 2 bases, J lost 8 bases, and 13 bases lay in between. CDR3 region: CASSVGPQGGELFF. The CDR3 coding sequence is TGTGCCAGCAGCGTGGGTCCGCAGGGAGGGGAGCTGTTTTTT.

As concerns this clone: A junction end diverges from the germline sequence, so it may reflect a read error. This chain links TRBV5-1 with TRBJ2-2; D might be TRBD1 (6 bases). Germline-derived CDR1 and CDR2 are SGHRS and YFSETQ. The CDR3 is made up of 16 amino acids. In DNA form, the CDR3 reads TGCGCCAGCACCATAAGGGGGACCACGAACACCGAGGAGCTGTTTTTT. This encodes CASTIRGTTNTEELFF.

The chain has TRBV19 and TRBJ1-5; D is possibly TRBD1 (5 bases). CDR3 length: 14 residues. The germline CDR1 and CDR2 sequences are LNHDA and SQIVND (reference sequence). V was shortened by 1 base and J by 9 bases, with 13 bases between the two germline ends. The CDR3 reads CASSIGQGYAPQHF. CDR3 nucleotides: TGTGCCAGTAGTATAGGGCAGGGATACGCGCCCCAGCATTTT.

The V gene is TRBV30, the J gene TRBJ2-5; 9 nucleotides align to TRBD2. There are 14 residues in the CDR3. The V gene end was trimmed by 5 bases and the J gene end by 5 bases; junction bases not matched to a gene: 9. Germline V gives CDR1 GTSNPN, CDR2 SVGIG (reference sequence). The CDR3 sequence is CAWDSGLAGETQYF. For the CDR3, the DNA is TGTGCCTGGGATTCGGGACTAGCTGGGGAGACCCAGTACTTC. Full variable domain (missing parts from reference TRBV30 and TRBJ2-5): SQTIHQWPATLVQPVGSPLSLECTVEGTSNPNLYWYRQAAGRGLQLLFYSVGIGQISSEVPQNLSASRPQDRQFILSSKKLLLSDSGFYLCAWDSGLAGETQYFGPGTRLLVL.

V and J are TRBV5-4 and TRBJ2-5; possible D gene TRBD2, 5 bases. The CDR3 has 14 amino acids. The V gene's germline CDR1 is SGHNT and CDR2 YYREEE (reference sequence). The V gene lost 5 bases and the J gene lost 1 base, with 12 bases spanning the gap. CDR3 sequence: CASRHPGSQETQYF. CDR3 DNA sequence: TGTGCCAGCAGGCACCCGGGGAGCCAAGAGACCCAGTACTTC.

The genes are TRBV6-1 and TRBJ1-5; D perhaps matches TRBD1 (6 bases). V lost 7 bases, J lost 0 bases, and 13 bases lay in between. CDR1 and CDR2 from the germline V gene are MNHNS and SASEGT. CDR3 length: 15 amino acids. Here the CDR3 reads CASTLDSYSNQPQHF. The CDR3 region has the DNA TGTGCCAGCACGTTGGACAGTTATAGCAATCAGCCCCAGCATTTT.

This clone has a handful of counts. The chain carries TRBV6-5 and TRBJ2-3, with D uncertain. Germline lookup yields CDR1 MNHEY and CDR2 SVGAGI. This CDR3 is built from 15 residues. Trimming removed 2 bases from V and 0 bases from J, with 9 bases in between. The CDR3 bases are TGTGCCAGCAGTTACCGCCCTATCAGCACAGATACGCAGTATTTT. Amino acids: CASSYRPISTDTQYF.

The V and J genes are TRBV6-5 and TRBJ2-3; 11 bases match TRBD1. Per germline, CDR1 MNHEY and CDR2 SVGAGI. Trimming cost V 6 bases and J 3 bases; bases outside gene matches: 5. This CDR3 has 15 residues. CDR3 residues: CASRLGTGGTDTQYF. CDR3 coding DNA: TGTGCCAGCAGACTAGGGACAGGGGGTACAGATACGCAGTATTTT.

This chain uses TRBV19 with TRBJ2-1, with D possibly TRBD1 on 6 matching bases. The germline CDR1 and CDR2 sequences are LNHDA and SQIVND (reference sequence). Deletions cut 4 bases from V and 7 bases from J, with 14 bases between. CDR3 length equals 14 residues. The CDR3 DNA sequence: TGTGCCAGTAGTACTTTACAGGGATGGAATGAGCAGTTCTTC. Its translation: CASSTLQGWNEQFF.

The V call is TRBV5-1, the J call TRBJ2-1; TRBD2 might be the D (5 bases). V lost 3 bases to trimming and J lost 0 bases, with 16 bases between them. CDR1 and CDR2 from the germline V gene are SGHRS and YFSETQ. The CDR3 extends over 17 amino acids. In nucleotides, the CDR3 is TGCGCCAGCAGCTGTCCGGGCCCCCGGGACTCCTACAATGAGCAGTTCTTC. This translates into CASSCPGPRDSYNEQFF.